This TCR beta chain emerged from a study of PD-1 blockade in mismatch repair-deficient tumors. Background on the study: Patients had approximately 12 mismatch repair-deficient cancer types, all previously treated and progressing. Study-level findings and limits: After pembrolizumab, tumor-resident clones rose rapidly, then generally contracted before radiologic responses.

The protocol was immunoSEQ multiplex PCR, while the TCRdb copy is restricted to in-frame clones and leaves out a portion. The sample has 130,000 or so clones; 86% are singletons. With 9 bases removed from V and 12 bases from J, the gap between germline ends came to 13 bases. CDR3 length: 10 residues. Germline values: CDR1 SGHRS, CDR2 YFSETQ. Mismatch repair deficiency was confirmed in all patients, by PCR or immunohistochemistry. TCRs were sequenced from a few patients responding to pembrolizumab. This clone has only a few counts. The target antigen is unknown. The rearrangement links TRBV5-1 to TRBJ1-5; D unresolved. The clonotype was recovered from an adult with mismatch repair-deficient cancer. This sample comprised peripheral blood, obtained 44 weeks after starting pembrolizumab. The CDR3 region is CANLRIFQHF. CDR3 sequence (DNA): TGCGCCAACCTCAGGATATTCCAGCATTTT. Filled out from reference TRBV5-1 and TRBJ1-5, the complete variable domain reads KAGVTQTPRYLIKTRGQQVTLSCSPISGHRSVSWYQQTPGQGLQFLFEYFSETQRNKGNFPGRFSGRQFSNSRSEMNVSTLELGDSALYLCANLRIFQHFGDGTRLSIL.